This T cell receptor beta chain was identified during a study of cytomegalovirus exposure and HLA in healthy donors. Findings and caveats of the study: The CMV antigen specificity of a few CMV-associated chains was confirmed through in vitro analysis. The tendency of first-cohort TCR clusters to co-occur in the 120 or so validation repertoires was identified by a subsequent analysis.

Repertoires were generated with immunoSEQ multiplex PCR, while TCRdb's copy carries only in-frame clones and drops some. This table has tens of thousands of clones, around 82% appearing once. The CDR3 runs to 15 residues. Trimming at V came to 2 bases and at J to 3 bases, leaving 6 bases not matched to a gene. Germline V gene sequence: CDR1 MNHEY, CDR2 SVGAGI. In the case of this clone: Its target is unknown.

J is TRBJ2-7 and V is TRBV6-5; 8 bases agree with TRBD2. The sample consisted of PBMCs. This receptor was obtained from a woman in her late teens or twenties in good health and CMV-seropositive. The CDR3 loop is CASSYDAGGVYEQYF. The CDR3 bases are TGTGCCAGCAGTTACGACGCGGGGGGTGTCTACGAGCAGTACTTC.